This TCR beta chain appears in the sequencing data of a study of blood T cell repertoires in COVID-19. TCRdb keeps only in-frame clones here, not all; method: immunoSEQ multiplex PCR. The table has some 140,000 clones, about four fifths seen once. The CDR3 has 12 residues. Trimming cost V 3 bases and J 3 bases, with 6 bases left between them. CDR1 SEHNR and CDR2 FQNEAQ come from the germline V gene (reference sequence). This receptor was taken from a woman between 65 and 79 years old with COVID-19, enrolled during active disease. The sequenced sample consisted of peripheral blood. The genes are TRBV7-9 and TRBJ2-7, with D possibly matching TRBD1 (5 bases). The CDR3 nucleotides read TGTGCCAGCAGCTTCCAGGGCTACGAGCAGTACTTC. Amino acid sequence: CASSFQGYEQYF.